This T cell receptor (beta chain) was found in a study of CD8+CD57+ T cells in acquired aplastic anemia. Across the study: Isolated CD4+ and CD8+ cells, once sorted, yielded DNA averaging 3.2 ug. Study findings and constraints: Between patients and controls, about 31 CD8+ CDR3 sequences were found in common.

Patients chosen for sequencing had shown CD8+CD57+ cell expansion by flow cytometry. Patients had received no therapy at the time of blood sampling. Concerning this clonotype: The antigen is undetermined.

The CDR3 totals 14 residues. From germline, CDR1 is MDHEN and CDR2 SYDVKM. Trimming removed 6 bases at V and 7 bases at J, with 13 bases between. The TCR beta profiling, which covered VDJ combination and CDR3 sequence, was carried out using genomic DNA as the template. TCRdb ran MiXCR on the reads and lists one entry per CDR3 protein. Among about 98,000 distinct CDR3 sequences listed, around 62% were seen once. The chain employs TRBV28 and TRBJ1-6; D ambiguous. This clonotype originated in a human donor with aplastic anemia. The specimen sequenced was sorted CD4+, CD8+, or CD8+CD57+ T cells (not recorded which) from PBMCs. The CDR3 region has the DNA TGTGCCAGCAGCCCAAGTGGGTGGAATTCACCCCTCCACTTT. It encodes CASSPSGWNSPLHF.